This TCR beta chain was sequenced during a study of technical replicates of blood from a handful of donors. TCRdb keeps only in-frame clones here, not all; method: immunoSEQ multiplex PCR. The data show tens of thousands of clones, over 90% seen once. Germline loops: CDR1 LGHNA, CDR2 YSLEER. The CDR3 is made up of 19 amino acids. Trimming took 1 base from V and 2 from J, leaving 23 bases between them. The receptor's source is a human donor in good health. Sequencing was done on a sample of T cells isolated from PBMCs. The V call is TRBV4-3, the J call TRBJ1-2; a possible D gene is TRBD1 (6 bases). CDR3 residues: CASSQGVGTETGNNYGYTF. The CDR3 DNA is TGCGCCAGCAGCCAAGGGGTAGGAACTGAGACAGGAAACAACTATGGCTACACCTTC.